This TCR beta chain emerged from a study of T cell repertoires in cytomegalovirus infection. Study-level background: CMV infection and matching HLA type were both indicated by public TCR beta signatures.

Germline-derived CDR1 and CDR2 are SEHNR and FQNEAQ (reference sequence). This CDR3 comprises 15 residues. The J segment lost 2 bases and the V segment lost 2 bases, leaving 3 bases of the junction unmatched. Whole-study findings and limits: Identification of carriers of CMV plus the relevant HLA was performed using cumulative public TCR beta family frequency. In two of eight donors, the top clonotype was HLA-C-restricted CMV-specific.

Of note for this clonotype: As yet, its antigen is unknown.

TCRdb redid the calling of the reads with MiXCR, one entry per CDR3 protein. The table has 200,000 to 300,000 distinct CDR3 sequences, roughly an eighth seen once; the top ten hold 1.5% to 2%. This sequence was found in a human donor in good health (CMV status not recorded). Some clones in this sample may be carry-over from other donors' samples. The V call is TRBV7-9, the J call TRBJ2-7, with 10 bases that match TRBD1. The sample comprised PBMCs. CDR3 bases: TGTGCCAGCAGCTTAAGACAGGGGGCCACCTACGAGCAGTACTTC. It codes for CASSLRQGATYEQYF.